The 8 T cell receptor beta chains below come from one sample, sequenced in a study of T cell changes during pregnancy in multiple sclerosis. Some clones are missing from TCRdb's copy, which holds only in-frame ones; the method was immunoSEQ multiplex PCR. The data show 75,000 to 90,000 clones, approximately 94% seen once. The source was CD4+ T cells from peripheral blood mononuclear cells, collected before pregnancy. The source is a female donor with multiple sclerosis, enrolled in a pregnancy study.

This clone has just one count. V and J are TRBV28 and TRBJ1-5; TRBD1 might be the D (5 bases). This CDR3 contains 14 residues. The germline gives CDR1 MDHEN, CDR2 SYDVKM. Trimming cost V 5 bases and J 7 bases, with 15 bases left between them. The CDR3 sequence is CASSPPQARQPQHF. The CDR3, as DNA: TGTGCCAGCAGTCCCCCACAGGCAAGACAGCCCCAGCATTTT. The whole variable domain, filled in from reference TRBV28 and TRBJ1-5, reads DVKVTQSSRYLVKRTGEKVFLECVQDMDHENMFWYRQDPGLGLRLIYFSYDVKMKEKGDIPEGYSVSREKKERFSLILESASTNQTSMYLCASSPPQARQPQHFGDGTRLSIL.

The chain uses TRBV5-1 and TRBJ2-3; 8 bases map to TRBD2. V lost 6 bases and J lost 0; bases outside the gene matches: 6. The CDR3 covers 15 residues. The germline gives CDR1 SGHRS, CDR2 YFSETQ. The CDR3 spells CASTPRGGSTDTQYF. The CDR3 DNA is TGCGCCAGCACACCTCGGGGGGGTAGCACAGATACGCAGTATTTT.

The rearrangement joins TRBV6-5 to TRBJ1-5, with 8 bases identical to TRBD1. The CDR3 extends over 15 amino acids. In germline, CDR1 is MNHEY, CDR2 SVGAGI. V was clipped by 6 bases and J by 0 bases; unmatched bases: 4. The CDR3 reads CASSEDRDSNQPQHF. As DNA, the CDR3 is TGTGCCAGCAGCGAGGACAGGGATAGCAATCAGCCCCAGCATTTT.

J is TRBJ2-1 and V is TRBV19, with D possibly TRBD2 on 5 matching bases. Germline V gene sequence: CDR1 LNHDA, CDR2 SQIVND (reference sequence). The CDR3 has 14 amino acids. Trimming removed 9 bases at V and 6 bases at J, with 18 bases between. The CDR3 DNA reads TGTGCCAGCCGCAGCGGTCAATTCAGCAATGAGCAGTTCTTC. As protein: CASRSGQFSNEQFF.

This rearrangement joins TRBV6-6 to TRBJ2-7; weak D call: TRBD1 (6 bases). The CDR3 extends over 13 amino acids. Germline V gene data show CDR1 as MNHNY and CDR2 as SVGAGI (reference sequence). V lost 6 bases, J lost 2 bases, and 11 bases lay in between. CDR3 region: CASRRQEAYEQYF. The CDR3 coding sequence is TGTGCCAGCAGGCGACAGGAAGCCTACGAGCAGTACTTC.

The rearrangement links TRBV4-1 to TRBJ1-2; 8 bases are a match to TRBD1. The CDR3 has 15 residues. Germline trimming cut 6 bases from V and 0 bases from J; bases unmatched to any gene: 6. Germline V gene data show CDR1 as MGHRA and CDR2 as YSYEKL. DNA for the CDR3: TGCGCCAGCAGACACCCGGGACAGGCTAACTATGGCTACACCTTC. Its protein is CASRHPGQANYGYTF.

This chain joins TRBV18 and TRBJ1-1; D is ambiguous. The germline gives CDR1 KGHSH, CDR2 LQKENI. Trimming took off 6 bases at V and 1 base at J, with 9 bases between the two ends. CDR3 length: 13 residues. As DNA, the CDR3 is TGTGCCAGCTCCCTCGTCGGGAACACTGAAGCTTTCTTT. Translation gives CASSLVGNTEAFF.

The V and J genes are TRBV5-1 and TRBJ2-5, with 8 bases identical to TRBD1. The CDR3 contains 15 residues. The J segment lost 5 bases and the V segment lost 0 bases, leaving 6 bases of the junction unmatched. Per the germline V gene, CDR1 is SGHRS and CDR2 is YFSETQ. Here the CDR3 reads CASSLVDREVETQYF. The CDR3 region has the DNA TGCGCCAGCAGCTTGGTGGACAGGGAAGTGGAGACCCAGTACTTC. The full variable domain, rest sourced from reference TRBV5-1 and TRBJ2-5, is KAGVTQTPRYLIKTRGQQVTLSCSPISGHRSVSWYQQTPGQGLQFLFEYFSETQRNKGNFPGRFSGRQFSNSRSEMNVSTLELGDSALYLCASSLVDREVETQYFGPGTRLLVL.